This T cell receptor beta chain is from a study of immune evolution from preneoplasia to lung adenocarcinoma. Broader study findings: Compared with EGFR-mutant or double wild-type lesions, KRAS-mutant nodules were more clonal.

H&E slides confirmed each diagnosis, reviewed by two pathologists independently. Premalignant or tumor cells were enriched by macro-dissection after pathologic assessment. V gave up 7 bases and J gave up 8 bases; unmatched junction bases: 14. The germline V gene encodes CDR1 SGHRS and CDR2 YFSETQ. This CDR3 has 15 amino acids. With regard to this clone: The antigen remains unidentified.

This table comes from immunoSEQ multiplex PCR, and its TCRdb copy is limited to in-frame clones, with some not included. The sample lists roughly 11,000 clones; approximately 81% were seen once. The receptor comes from a person aged 65 to 85 with lung adenocarcinoma. V gene TRBV5-1 combines with J gene TRBJ1-2; TRBD1 agrees at 10 bases. The sequenced sample consisted of FFPE minimally invasive lung adenocarcinoma tissue. The CDR3 DNA reads TGCGCCAGCTCCAGCTCCGGGACAGGGGTAGAGGGCTACACCTTC. Translated, it gives CASSSSGTGVEGYTF.